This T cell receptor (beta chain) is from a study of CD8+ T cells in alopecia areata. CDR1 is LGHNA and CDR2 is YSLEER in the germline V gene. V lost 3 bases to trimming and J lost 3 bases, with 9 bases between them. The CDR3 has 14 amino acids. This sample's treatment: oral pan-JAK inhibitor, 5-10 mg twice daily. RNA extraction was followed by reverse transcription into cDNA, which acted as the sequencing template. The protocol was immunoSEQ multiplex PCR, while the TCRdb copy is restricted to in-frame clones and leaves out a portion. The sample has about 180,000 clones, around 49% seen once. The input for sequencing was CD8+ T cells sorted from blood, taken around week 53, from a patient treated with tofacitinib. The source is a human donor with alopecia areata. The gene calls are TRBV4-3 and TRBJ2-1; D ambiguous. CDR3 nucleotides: TGCGCCAGCAGCCACGCAGAAGTCTACAATGAGCAGTTCTTC. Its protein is CASSHAEVYNEQFF.